This T cell receptor beta chain was identified during a study of cytotoxic CD8 clonotypes in ibrutinib-treated CLL (dated by TCRdb to the early 2020s). General notes on the study: In this cohort, approximately 14 patients were treatment-naive and ten to eleven were relapsed/refractory, while approximately 18 had unmutated IGHV. Responses were partial in 25 or so patients and complete in 2; after median around 72 months follow-up, some 15 stayed in remission and 12 progressed. Response samples were taken after a median of approximately 12 months on treatment, ranging from roughly 6 to 36 months. An average of roughly 250,000 productive templates and roughly 94,000 productive rearrangements was obtained per sample. Of the 90 or so participants in the trial, approximately 26 had longitudinal samples available. Cryopreserved peripheral blood mononuclear cells were collected at three points: before therapy, at response, and at either sustained remission or disease progression.

For TCR beta library preparation, roughly 2 micrograms of genomic DNA was extracted from cryopreserved PBMCs. Longitudinal blood samples from CLL patients receiving ibrutinib monotherapy were subjected to high-throughput TCR beta sequencing. The patients took part in an open-label, single-center phase 2 trial of ibrutinib monotherapy. From a lookup of the germline V gene, CDR1 and CDR2 are KGHSH and LQKENI. From V the trimming removes 4 bases and from J it removes 2 bases, while the gene matches leave 1 base of the junction unaccounted for. The CDR3 spans 13 residues, from the cysteine through the phenylalanine. Only the CDR3 part of the read is kept: 39 bases, read in frame from the first base. Worth noting for this clone: The specificity of this receptor is unknown. No base-level quality is on record; no much larger clone is a single base apart. The sample has other DNA sequences that encode this CDR3 too.

On a MiSeq, deep resolution sequencing aimed for a depth between 1 in 1 million and 1 in 200,000 T cells, with each clonotype covered approximately 10x on average. The immunoSEQ hsTCRB Kit was used to generate the TCR beta libraries. The authors processed their data as follows. Data were analyzed with ImmunoSEQ Data Assistant and ImmunoSEQ Analyzer, with V, D and J genes assigned per IMGT definitions. Clonality was computed as one minus normalized Shannon entropy of productive rearrangement frequencies, ranging from 0 to 1. Public clonotype analysis was restricted to overrepresented clonotypes comprising at least 0.05% of each patient's repertoire. Repertoires from thirteen age-matched healthy donors in immuneACCESS were used as clonality controls. This is the immuneACCESS table as TCRdb keeps it, with only in-frame sequences that have V and J called. A part of the clones is gone; compared with another copy, unresolved V genes explain less than half, and the rest is unexplained. From that table come the V and J calls and clone size; the DNA was used to work out D and trimming. For this sample there are around 300,000 clones; roughly 79% appear just once. The ten largest account for 6.5% to 8.5% of the sample.

Summary of the overall study and its limitations: Clonality rose at ibrutinib response, remained stable during sustained remission, and dropped back toward baseline at progression. Baseline clonality exceeded that of age-matched healthy donors and correlated strongly with circulating CD8+ T-cell counts. Public clonotypes were rare and either shrank or stayed stable during treatment, and the rise in clonality at ibrutinib response reflected expansion of private clonotypes. Sampling times were not matched between sustained-remission and progressing patients, and lymph node repertoires were not studied.

This specimen consisted of PBMCs, obtained before ibrutinib treatment. This clonotype was obtained from a human donor with chronic lymphocytic leukemia. In this chain, TRBV18 is recombined with TRBJ1-1; 7 central bases correspond to TRBD1. The DNA reads as follows: TGTGCCAGCTCACAGGGGGCCAACACTGAAGCTTTCTTT. Its coded protein is CASSQGANTEAFF.